The T cell receptor (beta chain) described here comes from a study of T-cell memory formation after mild COVID-19. Broader study findings: Several responding clones turned up in pre-infection memory, indicating that cross-reactive memory may have taken part.

This clonotype was detected only a few times. Its antigen remains unknown. A 5'RACE reaction primed in the constant segment made cDNA libraries of TCR alpha and TCR beta, and these carried sample barcodes and UMIs. TCRdb re-called the 5' RACE reads through MiXCR, storing one row per CDR3 protein. The repertoire holds approximately 150,000 distinct CDR3 sequences, with roughly 15% as singletons. Sequencing was performed on PBMCs or a T cell subset sorted from them (not recorded which). This receptor was taken from an adult woman who had mild COVID-19 (a few samples of this study predate the infection). Cell type and time point are not known.

The CDR3 nucleotides are TGTGCCAGCAGCCAAGTCAGGGGTCCCTACAATGAGCAGTTCTTC. Protein sequence: CASSQVRGPYNEQFF. The chain joins TRBV14 to TRBJ2-1, with a weak D call TRBD1 (6 bases). CDR3 length: 15 amino acids. CDR1 is SGHDN and CDR2 is FVKESK in the germline V gene. The germline V and J ends were trimmed by 1 base and 2 bases, with 9 bases remaining between them.